These 5 T cell receptor beta chains came from one sample sequenced in a study of response to subunit inactivated influenza vaccine. TCRdb recomputed calls from the RT-PCR reads with MiXCR, one row per CDR3 protein. There are 600,000 to 850,000 distinct CDR3 sequences in the sample; around 15% occur only once, and less than 8.5% lies in the top ten. Sequencing used PBMCs from blood, obtained 14 to 15 days before vaccination. The receptors here all came from a man aged 50 to 60 who received an inactivated influenza vaccine.

V usage is TRBV6-2 or TRBV6-3 and J usage is TRBJ2-7; TRBD1 agrees at 7 bases. The V and J ends lost 5 bases and 0 bases, in that order; junction bases with no gene match: 22. The CDR3 has 20 residues. From germline, CDR1 is MNHEY and CDR2 SVGEGT. The CDR3 DNA reads TGTGCCAGCAGTACCGGAACAACAGGGGTCACGTTCATCGCCTCCTACGAGCAGTACTTC. Its protein product is CASSTGTTGVTFIASYEQYF.

V gene TRBV20-1 combines with J gene TRBJ2-7; D not certain. Looked up from germline, CDR1 is DFQATT and CDR2 is SNEGSKA (reference sequence). Trimming shortened V by 1 base and J by 2 bases, and 9 bases separated the two germline ends. The CDR3 has 13 residues. The CDR3 loop reads CSARGASAYEQYF. In nucleotides, the CDR3 is TGCAGTGCTAGAGGGGCCAGCGCCTACGAGCAGTACTTC.

This clonotype has more than one count but fewer than ten. V is TRBV28 and J is TRBJ2-7; TRBD1 aligns across 7 bases. The CDR3 has 15 amino acids. Germline values: CDR1 MDHEN, CDR2 SYDVKM. V shed 5 bases, J shed 4 bases, and the junction held 11 bases outside the gene matches. CDR3 region: CASSEPSRGRYEQYF. CDR3 sequence (DNA): TGTGCCAGCAGTGAACCCTCTAGGGGGCGGTACGAGCAGTACTTC. The full variable domain, completed using reference TRBV28 and TRBJ2-7, is DVKVTQSSRYLVKRTGEKVFLECVQDMDHENMFWYRQDPGLGLRLIYFSYDVKMKEKGDIPEGYSVSREKKERFSLILESASTNQTSMYLCASSEPSRGRYEQYFGPGTRLTVT.

This clonotype was recorded at least ten times. This chain connects TRBV7-8 to TRBJ1-5; tentative D call: TRBD1 (5 bases). The V gene's germline CDR1 is SGHVS and CDR2 FQNEAQ. This CDR3 contains 17 residues. Trimming pared 6 bases from V and 4 bases from J, leaving 22 bases between. The CDR3 reads CASSRRGDRLNNQPQHF. CDR3 sequence (DNA): TGTGCCAGCAGTCGAAGGGGTGATCGACTGAATAATCAGCCCCAGCATTTT.

Many counts were recorded for this clonotype. CDR3 sequence (DNA): TGCGCCAGCAGCTTGGAGGGCTTTAACAATGAGCAGTTCTTC. Its translation is CASSLEGFNNEQFF. The rearrangement links TRBV5-1 to TRBJ2-1, with no clear D. CDR1 and CDR2 from the germline V gene are SGHRS and YFSETQ. V lost 0 bases and J 5 bases, leaving 9 bases between the germline ends. The CDR3 contains 14 residues. The variable domain in full, with the rest retrieved from reference TRBV5-1 and TRBJ2-1, is KAGVTQTPRYLIKTRGQQVTLSCSPISGHRSVSWYQQTPGQGLQFLFEYFSETQRNKGNFPGRFSGRQFSNSRSEMNVSTLELGDSALYLCASSLEGFNNEQFFGPGTRLTVL.